The 18 T cell receptor beta chains below were found in one sample sequenced in a study of T cell responses to AZD1222 COVID-19 vaccine. Some clones are missing from TCRdb's copy, which holds only in-frame ones; the method was immunoSEQ multiplex PCR. The table shows 100,000 to 130,000 clones, with around 90% occurring only once. Sequencing used peripheral blood, obtained on day 0 of AZD1222 vaccination. The receptors come from an adult in good health.

The V gene is TRBV14, the J gene TRBJ2-7; D may be TRBD1 (5 bases). V lost 1 base and J 6 bases, leaving 16 bases between the germline ends. The CDR3 contains 15 residues. Germline CDR1 is SGHDN and CDR2 is FVKESK. In DNA form, the CDR3 reads TGTGCCAGCAGCCAAGCCCTGGGGCGAAGGGCCGAGCAGTACTTC. This sequence encodes CASSQALGRRAEQYF.

This clone has only a few counts. The chain employs TRBV28 and TRBJ1-4; D possibly corresponds to TRBD1 (5 bases). Germline V gene data show CDR1 as MDHEN and CDR2 as SYDVKM. V lost 3 bases to trimming and J lost 6 bases, with 14 bases between them. This CDR3 region has 15 residues. CDR3 loop: CASSLKGLGDEKLFF. CDR3 nucleotide sequence: TGTGCCAGCAGTTTGAAGGGGCTGGGGGATGAAAAACTGTTTTTT.

The chain carries TRBV18 and TRBJ2-5, with 10 bases that match TRBD2. Germline-derived CDR1 and CDR2 are KGHSH and LQKENI. CDR3 length: 17 residues. V was clipped by 2 bases and J by 6 bases; unmatched bases: 12. CDR3 region: CASSPWSGGASRQTQYF. The CDR3 region has the DNA TGTGCCAGCTCACCATGGAGCGGGGGGGCCTCTAGGCAGACCCAGTACTTC.

The chain links TRBV7-9 to TRBJ1-1, with D unresolved. CDR3 length: 13 residues. CDR1 is SEHNR, CDR2 FQNEAQ, per germline (reference sequence). Trimming removed 0 bases at V and 1 base at J, with 3 bases between. The DNA of the CDR3 is TGTGCCAGCAGCTTAGCAGGGAACACTGAAGCTTTCTTT. Its protein product is CASSLAGNTEAFF.

This chain uses TRBV21-1 with TRBJ1-5. TRBV21-1 is deemed a pseudogene. The CDR3 is made up of 14 amino acids. The CDR3 coding sequence is TGTGCCAGCAGCAAAGTAAGGGGGGGACAGCCCCAGCATTTT. Protein product: CASSKVRGGQPQHF.

The chain uses TRBV30 and TRBJ2-7; maybe TRBD1 (5 bases). CDR3 length: 14 amino acids. V lost 0 bases to trimming and J lost 0 bases, with 9 bases between them. The germline V gene encodes CDR1 GTSNPN and CDR2 SVGIG (reference sequence). The CDR3 here is CAWSVNRYSYEQYF. CDR3 sequence (DNA): TGTGCCTGGAGTGTAAACAGGTACTCCTACGAGCAGTACTTC. The whole variable domain, filled in from reference TRBV30 and TRBJ2-7, reads SQTIHQWPATLVQPVGSPLSLECTVEGTSNPNLYWYRQAAGRGLQLLFYSVGIGQISSEVPQNLSASRPQDRQFILSSKKLLLSDSGFYLCAWSVNRYSYEQYFGPGTRLTVT.

V usage is TRBV4-3 and J usage is TRBJ2-7; D may match TRBD1 or TRBD2 (5 bases each). This CDR3 is 15 amino acids long. V was trimmed by 4 bases and J by 3 bases, leaving 16 bases between them. Germline lookup yields CDR1 LGHNA and CDR2 YSLEER. As DNA, the CDR3 is TGCGCCAGCAGCCCCCGGGACGGCGAGTTCTACGAGCAGTACTTC. Translation gives CASSPRDGEFYEQYF.

This clone has a single count. This rearrangement joins TRBV10-3 to TRBJ1-2; D might be TRBD1 (6 bases). This CDR3 spans 12 amino acids. V was shortened by 9 bases and J by 2 bases, with 10 bases between the two germline ends. The germline V gene has CDR1 ENHRY and CDR2 SYGVKD. CDR3 bases: TGTGCCATGAGAGGACAGAACTATGGCTACACCTTC. It codes for CAMRGQNYGYTF.

The chain joins TRBV18 to TRBJ2-1; no definite D call. The CDR3 runs 14 residues. V dropped 3 bases and J dropped 7 bases, with 13 bases sitting between them. Germline lookup yields CDR1 KGHSH and CDR2 LQKENI. CDR3 DNA: TGTGCCAGCTCACCCCTCGATACACAAAATGAGCAGTTCTTC. Translated, it gives CASSPLDTQNEQFF.

This rearrangement joins TRBV7-2 to TRBJ2-7; 11 bases are shared with TRBD2. Germline V CDR1 and CDR2: SGHTA, FQGNSA. V lost 4 bases, J lost 7 bases, and 9 bases stayed unmatched. There are 15 residues in the CDR3. This chain's CDR3 is CASSSTSGRGGEQYF. The CDR3 DNA reads TGTGCCAGCAGCTCCACTAGCGGGAGAGGAGGAGAGCAGTACTTC.

V usage is TRBV9 and J usage is TRBJ2-1, with a weak D call TRBD2 (5 bases). This CDR3 contains 16 residues. Trimming removed 0 bases from V and 4 bases from J, with 14 bases in between. Germline CDR1 reads SGDLS; CDR2 reads YYNGEE. The CDR3 sequence is CASSVALASLYNEQFF. CDR3 coding DNA: TGTGCCAGCAGCGTAGCTCTGGCTAGCCTTTACAATGAGCAGTTCTTC.

The genes are TRBV5-1 and TRBJ2-7; maybe TRBD1 (6 bases). The V gene lost 2 bases and the J gene lost 1 base, with 10 bases spanning the gap. The CDR3 extends over 14 amino acids. Germline CDR1 SGHRS, CDR2 YFSETQ. The CDR3 protein is CASSFEGGSYEQYF. In nucleotides, the CDR3 is TGCGCCAGCAGCTTTGAAGGGGGATCCTACGAGCAGTACTTC.

This rearrangement joins TRBV6-2 or TRBV6-3 to TRBJ2-7, with 11 bases lining up with TRBD2. V shed 4 bases, J shed 6 bases, and the junction held 8 bases outside the gene matches. The CDR3 contains 15 residues. Per germline, CDR1 MNHEY and CDR2 SVGEGT. The CDR3 coding sequence is TGTGCCAGCAGTTCGGGACTAGCGGAGAGTTCCGAGCAGTACTTC. Protein sequence: CASSSGLAESSEQYF.

This chain links TRBV9 with TRBJ2-6, with D unresolved. Per germline, CDR1 SGDLS and CDR2 YYNGEE. Trimming cost V 0 bases and J 4 bases, with 2 bases left between them. This CDR3 is 13 amino acids long. The CDR3 spells CASSVAGANVLTF. The CDR3 DNA reads as TGTGCCAGCAGCGTAGCCGGGGCCAACGTCCTGACTTTC.

The genes are TRBV14 and TRBJ1-1, with D possibly matching TRBD1 (6 bases). This CDR3 spans 14 amino acids. V was trimmed by 1 base and J by 10 bases, leaving 16 bases between them. Germline V gene sequence: CDR1 SGHDN, CDR2 FVKESK. The CDR3 nucleotides are TGTGCCAGCAGCCAAGGAAGGAGGGGGAGAGGAGCTTTCTTT. Its translation is CASSQGRRGRGAFF.

The chain links TRBV29-1 to TRBJ1-5; D unclear. The V end lost 4 bases, the J end lost 4 bases, and 17 bases lay between the germline ends. This CDR3 region has 15 residues. Germline values: CDR1 SQVTM, CDR2 ANQGSEA. In DNA form, the CDR3 reads TGCAGCGTTGTGATGGGCTACGGGGTTAATCAGCCCCAGCATTTT. Translation gives CSVVMGYGVNQPQHF.

The rearrangement joins TRBV28 to TRBJ1-5, with D maybe TRBD1 (5 bases). The germline V gene encodes CDR1 MDHEN and CDR2 SYDVKM. CDR3 size: 16 residues. V was shortened by 5 bases and J by 2 bases, with 16 bases between the two germline ends. The CDR3 reads CASSETSGGGNQPQHF. DNA of the CDR3: TGTGCCAGCAGTGAAACCAGCGGAGGGGGCAATCAGCCCCAGCATTTT. The complete variable domain, with remaining parts taken from reference TRBV28 and TRBJ1-5, reads DVKVTQSSRYLVKRTGEKVFLECVQDMDHENMFWYRQDPGLGLRLIYFSYDVKMKEKGDIPEGYSVSREKKERFSLILESASTNQTSMYLCASSETSGGGNQPQHFGDGTRLSIL.

The V and J genes are TRBV2 and TRBJ2-2; 9 nucleotides agree with TRBD2. V gave up 6 bases and J gave up 0 bases; unmatched junction bases: 5. This CDR3 has 16 amino acids. Germline values: CDR1 SNHLY, CDR2 FYNNEI. CDR3 in amino acids: CASRMLAGTNTGELFF. CDR3 coding DNA: TGTGCCAGCAGGATGCTAGCGGGGACGAACACCGGGGAGCTGTTTTTT.